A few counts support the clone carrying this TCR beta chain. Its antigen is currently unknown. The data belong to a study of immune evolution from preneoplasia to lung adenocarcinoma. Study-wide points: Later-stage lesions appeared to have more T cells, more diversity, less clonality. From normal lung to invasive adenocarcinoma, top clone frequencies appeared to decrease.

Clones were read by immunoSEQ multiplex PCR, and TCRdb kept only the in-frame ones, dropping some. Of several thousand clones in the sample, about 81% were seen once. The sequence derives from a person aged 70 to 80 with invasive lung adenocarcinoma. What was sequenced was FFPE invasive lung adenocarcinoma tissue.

The CDR3 bases are TGTGCCAGCAGTTACGGGGACCAAAAGCAGTTCTTC. Its protein product is CASSYGDQKQFF. This chain connects TRBV6-6 to TRBJ2-1; D could derive from TRBD1 or TRBD2 (5 bases each). V was shortened by 2 bases and J by 11 bases, with 10 bases between the two germline ends. Germline-derived CDR1 and CDR2 are MNHNY and SVGAGI (reference sequence). The CDR3 is 12 amino acids.